Following are 10 T cell receptor beta chains from one sample sequenced in a study of regulatory T cells in long-lasting Graves disease. Sequencing libraries for TCR beta were prepared with iRepertoire HTBI primers and Arm-PCR of CDR3 regions. TCRdb recomputed calls from the multiplex PCR reads with MiXCR, one row per CDR3 protein. The table records hundreds of thousands of distinct CDR3 sequences, about 16% of them present only once. Specified time point: newly diagnosed GD, antithyroid drugs for less than 3 months. Preparation of the TCR library used RNA extracted from PBMCs. This sample was shared with a second study, whose subject was T cells in Graves' hyperthyroidism and ophthalmopathy.

Sequenced material: peripheral blood mononuclear cells (PBMCs), taken at new diagnosis, from a patient treated with antithyroid drugs. The source is a woman in her 30s with Graves disease.

This clonotype was recorded many times. This chain connects TRBV28 to TRBJ2-7; D remains ambiguous. Trimming removed 3 bases from V and 3 bases from J, with 12 bases in between. The CDR3 has 14 amino acids. Germline CDR1 is MDHEN and CDR2 is SYDVKM. Written as DNA, the CDR3 is TGTGCCAGCAGTTTTAACGGCATAAACTACGAGCAGTACTTC. It codes for CASSFNGINYEQYF. The whole variable domain, filled in from reference TRBV28 and TRBJ2-7, reads DVKVTQSSRYLVKRTGEKVFLECVQDMDHENMFWYRQDPGLGLRLIYFSYDVKMKEKGDIPEGYSVSREKKERFSLILESASTNQTSMYLCASSFNGINYEQYFGPGTRLTVT.

The genes are TRBV19 and TRBJ2-2; perhaps TRBD1 as D (5 bases). V was shortened by 10 bases and J by 1 base, with 10 bases between the two germline ends. The CDR3 is 13 residues long. Germline CDR1 LNHDA, CDR2 SQIVND (reference sequence). The CDR3 DNA reads as TGTGCCATACAGGCACTGAACACCGGGGAGCTGTTTTTT. This sequence encodes CAIQALNTGELFF.

This clonotype has ten or more counts. The chain uses TRBV25-1 and TRBJ2-3, with 15 bases fitting TRBD2. CDR3 length: 18 residues. V lost 4 bases to trimming and J lost 2 bases; unmatched junction nucleotides: 7. The V gene's germline CDR1 is MGHDK and CDR2 SYGVNS. This chain's CDR3 is CASSGTGLAGGSTDTQYF. The CDR3 region has the DNA TGTGCCAGCAGTGGAACCGGACTAGCGGGAGGGTCCACAGATACGCAGTATTTT.

This clonotype was seen many times. The V call is TRBV16, the J call TRBJ1-1, with 10 bases lining up with TRBD1. Germline CDR1 and CDR2: KGHSY and FQNENV. V dropped 2 bases and J dropped 4; count of bases not matched to a gene: 13. This CDR3 region has 18 residues. CDR3 in DNA: TGTGCCAGCAGCCAAGATGCGAGACAGGGGGCCGGGTTCACTGAAGCTTTCTTT. This encodes CASSQDARQGAGFTEAFF.

The rearrangement joins TRBV3-1 to TRBJ2-7, with a possible D match to TRBD1 (5 bases). Germline CDR1 and CDR2: LGHDT and YNNKEL (reference sequence). The V end lost 0 bases, the J end lost 9 bases, and 12 bases lay between the germline ends. This CDR3 is 13 amino acids long. The CDR3 here is CASSQERTGGQYF. The CDR3 region has the DNA TGTGCCAGCAGCCAAGAAAGAACAGGTGGGCAGTACTTC.

This clonotype appeared a few times. The chain carries TRBV11-2 and TRBJ2-1; maybe TRBD2 (6 bases). Germline V gene lookup returns CDR1 SGHAT and CDR2 FQNNGV. Trimming left V 5 bases short and J 7 bases short, with 18 bases between. CDR3 length equals 15 residues. The CDR3 loop is CASSRTGLEGNEQFF. CDR3 nucleotide sequence: TGTGCCAGCAGCCGAACAGGACTGGAGGGAAATGAGCAGTTCTTC.

This clonotype was seen only a few times. The V call is TRBV7-6, the J call TRBJ1-1, with D possibly being TRBD1 (5 bases). Germline V gene sequence: CDR1 SGHVS, CDR2 FNYEAQ. The CDR3 extends over 13 amino acids. Trimming cost V 6 bases and J 7 bases, with 15 bases left between them. CDR3 in amino acids: CASRPQQEGEAFF. CDR3 DNA sequence: TGTGCCAGCAGACCTCAACAGGAGGGTGAAGCTTTCTTT.

This clonotype came up many times. V and J are TRBV2 and TRBJ2-5; D might be TRBD2 (7 bases). Germline V gives CDR1 SNHLY, CDR2 FYNNEI. Trimming took 7 bases from V and 2 from J, leaving 17 bases between them. The CDR3 is 15 amino acids. In nucleotides, the CDR3 is TGTGCCAGCATGGGACTAACAGGGCGGCAAGAGACCCAGTACTTC. Its protein is CASMGLTGRQETQYF.

At least ten counts were recorded for this clonotype. J is TRBJ2-1 and V is TRBV2; D is perhaps TRBD1 (5 bases). With 7 bases removed from V and 3 bases from J, the gap between germline ends came to 13 bases. The CDR3 consists of 14 residues. Per the germline V gene, CDR1 is SNHLY and CDR2 is FYNNEI. This chain's CDR3 is CASKLQGYYNEQFF. The CDR3 region has the DNA TGTGCCAGCAAGTTGCAGGGCTACTACAATGAGCAGTTCTTC. Combining the CDR3 with reference TRBV2 and TRBJ2-1 gives the whole variable domain EPEVTQTPSHQVTQMGQEVILRCVPISNHLYFYWYRQILGQKVEFLVSFYNNEISEKSEIFDDQFSVERPDGSNFTLKIRSTKLEDSAMYFCASKLQGYYNEQFFGPGTRLTVL.

The rearrangement joins TRBV20-1 to TRBJ2-3; TRBD2 matches at 7 bases. This CDR3 region has 15 residues. Germline-derived CDR1 and CDR2 are DFQATT and SNEGSKA (reference sequence). V was clipped by 0 bases and J by 8 bases; unmatched bases: 11. The CDR3 loop reads CSARDSREGVATQYF. The CDR3 nucleotides are TGCAGTGCTAGAGATTCTAGGGAGGGAGTAGCTACGCAGTATTTT.